The 18 T cell receptor beta chains in this list originate from one sample, sequenced in a study of cytomegalovirus exposure and HLA in healthy donors. The assay was immunoSEQ multiplex PCR, and TCRdb's table has in-frame clones only and misses some. The table has 55,000 to 70,000 clones, 85% to 90% seen once. The sequencing input was PBMCs. Receptors originate from a woman between 18 and 29 years old in good health and CMV-seronegative.

This chain links TRBV6-6 with TRBJ1-2; maybe TRBD1 (6 bases). V lost 2 bases and J lost 4, with 14 bases in between. Germline CDR1 reads MNHNY; CDR2 reads SVGAGI (reference sequence). The CDR3 runs 15 residues. The DNA for the CDR3 is TGTGCCAGCAGTTACCCGCGGACAGCGACCTATGGCTACACCTTC. Its translation: CASSYPRTATYGYTF.

The V gene is TRBV5-6, the J gene TRBJ2-7; D may be TRBD1 (6 bases). CDR3 length: 13 residues. Germline V gene lookup returns CDR1 SGHDT and CDR2 YYEEEE. V gave up 4 bases and J gave up 4 bases, with 12 bases separating them. CDR3 residues: CASSPGQEYEQYF. DNA for the CDR3: TGTGCCAGCAGCCCGGGACAAGAGTACGAGCAGTACTTC.

This sequence joins TRBV28 and TRBJ2-3; D is possibly TRBD2 (5 bases). This CDR3 is 15 amino acids long. Per the germline V gene, CDR1 is MDHEN and CDR2 is SYDVKM. V gave up 5 bases and J gave up 3 bases, with 15 bases separating them. As DNA, the CDR3 is TGTGCCAGCAGTCTCCGGGGTGGCCCGACAGATACGCAGTATTTT. It translates to CASSLRGGPTDTQYF.

The chain carries TRBV7-9 and TRBJ2-7, with D maybe TRBD1 (6 bases). Deletions cut 5 bases from V and 0 bases from J, with 11 bases between. This CDR3 has 14 amino acids. Germline CDR1 is SEHNR and CDR2 is FQNEAQ (reference sequence). CDR3 DNA sequence: TGTGCCAGCAGCCCCGGGACACTCTCCTACGAGCAGTACTTC. Its protein product is CASSPGTLSYEQYF.

The chain has TRBV7-3 and TRBJ2-7; 8 bases fit TRBD2. CDR3 length: 13 amino acids. V lost 5 bases, J lost 9 bases, and 9 bases stayed unmatched. Germline values: CDR1 SGHTA, CDR2 FQGTGA. CDR3 protein: CASSPTAGGLQYF. The DNA of the CDR3 is TGTGCCAGCAGCCCAACGGCGGGGGGCCTGCAGTACTTC.

This clone was observed a single time. V usage is TRBV7-3 and J usage is TRBJ1-5, with no clear D. The CDR3 is 19 residues long. Trimming stripped 6 bases from V and 0 bases from J, with 24 bases between. Germline V gene data show CDR1 as SGHTA and CDR2 as FQGTGA. Here the CDR3 reads CASSVPGVRPLYSNQPQHF. CDR3 bases: TGTGCCAGCAGTGTCCCCGGGGTGCGACCCCTGTATAGCAATCAGCCCCAGCATTTT.

This chain connects TRBV5-4 to TRBJ2-5; maybe TRBD2 (6 bases). With 1 base removed from V and 5 bases from J, the gap between germline ends came to 15 bases. Germline V gene lookup returns CDR1 SGHNT and CDR2 YYREEE (reference sequence). The length of the CDR3 is 15 residues. The CDR3 sequence is CASSLYSGGEETQYF. CDR3 in DNA: TGTGCCAGCAGCTTGTACTCGGGCGGGGAGGAGACCCAGTACTTC.

The V gene is TRBV18, the J gene TRBJ2-7; tentative D call: TRBD2 (6 bases). Germline V gene data show CDR1 as KGHSH and CDR2 as LQKENI. The CDR3 is 16 residues long. Trimming shortened V by 2 bases and J by 0 bases, and 14 bases separated the two germline ends. CDR3 sequence: CASSPGGGSSSYEQYF. CDR3 sequence (DNA): TGTGCCAGCTCACCAGGTGGGGGGTCCAGCTCCTACGAGCAGTACTTC.

The CDR3 loop reads CASSIETGGLKSGANVLTF. The CDR3 DNA sequence: TGTGCCAGTAGTATAGAAACAGGGGGCCTAAAGTCTGGGGCCAACGTCCTGACTTTC. The V and J genes are TRBV19 and TRBJ2-6; 9 nucleotides align to TRBD1. The V segment lost 0 bases and the J segment 1 base; nucleotides outside the gene matches: 7. This CDR3 has 19 residues. The V gene's germline CDR1 is LNHDA and CDR2 SQIVND (reference sequence).

The rearrangement joins TRBV6-5 to TRBJ2-5; TRBD2 aligns across 7 bases. This CDR3 region has 13 residues. V was clipped by 4 bases and J by 1 base; unmatched bases: 0. Germline V CDR1 and CDR2: MNHEY, SVGAGI. Here the CDR3 DNA reads TGTGCCAGCAGTTGGACTAGCCAAGAGACCCAGTACTTC. Residues: CASSWTSQETQYF.

The chain uses TRBV29-1 and TRBJ2-7; TRBD1 matches at 7 bases. The germline gives CDR1 SQVTM, CDR2 ANQGSEA. The CDR3 is made up of 11 amino acids. Trimming removed 7 bases from V and 7 bases from J; junction bases left unmatched: 7. The CDR3 nucleotides read TGCAGCGGCAGACAGGGTGATGAGCAGTACTTC. As protein: CSGRQGDEQYF.

The chain joins TRBV5-1 to TRBJ2-1, with D perhaps TRBD2 (6 bases). The germline CDR1 and CDR2 sequences are SGHRS and YFSETQ. This CDR3 region has 14 residues. The V gene lost 0 bases and the J gene lost 5 bases, with 9 bases spanning the gap. The DNA for the CDR3 is TGCGCCAGCAGCTTGGGGGACTGGGACAATGAGCAGTTCTTC. As protein: CASSLGDWDNEQFF.

The rearrangement links TRBV5-1 to TRBJ1-1; tentatively, D is TRBD1 (6 bases). The CDR3 sequence is 15 residues long. Germline V gene data show CDR1 as SGHRS and CDR2 as YFSETQ. The V gene lost 5 bases and the J gene lost 3 bases, with 17 bases spanning the gap. CDR3 loop: CASSLKQGRDTEAFF. The DNA of the CDR3 is TGCGCCAGCAGTTTGAAACAGGGACGGGACACTGAAGCTTTCTTT.

The chain recombines TRBV9 with TRBJ2-1, with 13 bases aligning to TRBD2. Germline V gives CDR1 SGDLS, CDR2 YYNGEE. J was trimmed by 8 bases and V by 3 bases; bases with no gene match: 14. This CDR3 is 18 amino acids long. The CDR3 loop is CASSASPILAGGPDEQFF. The CDR3, as DNA: TGTGCCAGCAGCGCGAGCCCGATACTAGCGGGGGGGCCCGATGAGCAGTTCTTC.

The chain is built from TRBV7-2 and TRBJ2-7, with D unclear. There are 13 residues in the CDR3. Germline lookup yields CDR1 SGHTA and CDR2 FQGNSA. V lost 4 bases and J lost 6, with 13 bases in between. The CDR3 loop reads CASSSAPLLEQYF. The CDR3 DNA is TGTGCCAGCAGCTCGGCCCCACTACTCGAGCAGTACTTC.

This chain uses TRBV5-1 with TRBJ2-7; perhaps TRBD1 as D (6 bases). The V gene's germline CDR1 is SGHRS and CDR2 YFSETQ. The V end lost 3 bases, the J end lost 4 bases, and 14 bases lay between the germline ends. CDR3 size: 14 residues. The CDR3 protein is CASSSTGSQYEQYF. The CDR3 bases are TGCGCCAGCAGCTCAACAGGGTCGCAGTACGAGCAGTACTTC. Full variable domain (outside the CDR3, taken from reference TRBV5-1 and TRBJ2-7): KAGVTQTPRYLIKTRGQQVTLSCSPISGHRSVSWYQQTPGQGLQFLFEYFSETQRNKGNFPGRFSGRQFSNSRSEMNVSTLELGDSALYLCASSSTGSQYEQYFGPGTRLTVT.

The genes are TRBV4-3 and TRBJ2-5, with a weak D call TRBD2 (6 bases). Germline CDR1 LGHNA, CDR2 YSLEER. CDR3 length: 13 amino acids. With 8 bases removed from V and 4 bases from J, the gap between germline ends came to 14 bases. CDR3 amino acids: CASPPEGRETQYF. Written as DNA, the CDR3 is TGCGCCAGCCCTCCGGAGGGACGAGAGACCCAGTACTTC.

This clone was observed a handful of times. This rearrangement joins TRBV30 to TRBJ1-6; weak D call: TRBD1 (6 bases). V gave up 2 bases and J gave up 9 bases, with 11 bases separating them. Germline V gene sequence: CDR1 GTSNPN, CDR2 SVGIG (reference sequence). The CDR3 contains 13 residues. CDR3 loop: CAWSRTGPSPLHF. The CDR3 coding sequence is TGTGCCTGGAGTCGTACAGGGCCTTCACCCCTCCACTTT.